What follows is one TCR beta chain and its context. This clone was found a few times. The antigen this receptor binds is unknown. Qualities for individual bases were not recorded, and no much larger clone is one base off. Its CDR3 holds 15 amino acids, cysteine through phenylalanine. Only the CDR3 DNA is retained, 45 bases long and in frame from the first base. V is pruned by 2 bases and J by 5 bases, leaving 7 bases of the junction without a gene match. In the germline V gene, CDR1 corresponds to LGHNA and CDR2 to YNFKEQ. This sample was taken from a study of blood T cell repertoires in COVID-19 (dated by TCRdb to 2020 to 2021). With regard to the full study: Collaborator samples came from the United States, Italy and Spain and covered acute and convalescent phases of COVID-19. The prospective study material was composed of cDNA or gDNA derived from T cells, B-cell-depleted T cells, or PBMCs. Deeply sampled blood TCRbeta repertoires from subjects exposed to, actively infected with, or recovered from COVID-19 were included in the dataset. The repertoires were made available in a free public database intended to serve as a resource for research on the immune response to SARS-CoV-2. The samples were drawn from two sources: the first 160 participants of the ongoing ImmuneRACE study, and over 1,000 subjects contributed by 6 global collaborators. Sample metadata almost always included a de-identified subject ID, COVID-19 status, age in years and sex. Where available, HLA class I and class II types were taken from metadata supplied by the sample provider and were not determined by assay-based typing.

TCRbeta CDR3 regions were amplified from genomic DNA by means of the immunoSEQ Assay, a bias-controlled multiplex PCR. The authors' analysis ran thus. Nucleated cell counts per sample were estimated from amplification of reference gene primers within the assay. To quantify the absolute abundance of each unique TCRbeta CDR3 rearrangement, sequence reads were collapsed and filtered. Productive Simpson clonality was computed per sample as the square root of Simpson's diversity index over productive rearrangements. What TCRdb holds here is the immuneACCESS table cut down to in-frame rearrangements. Part of the clones is not present; checked against another copy, under half of the missing clones reflect an unresolved V gene, and the others are unexplained. Clonal size and the V and J genes are those of that table, whereas D and trimming came from the DNA. The sample yields 120,000 to 150,000 clones; around 80% were counted once. The ten most abundant clones make up roughly 13% of the sample.

Points the paper makes about the study in general: The quantity of clinical and demographic metadata differed by source and by participant and was supplied without curation.

Whole blood was collected in K2EDTA tubes by collaborating institutions according to the institutions' own protocols. For TCRbeta analysis, collaborators shipped samples in one of three forms: frozen whole blood, isolated PBMCs, or DNA extracted from either of those sample types. The clonotype comes from a man aged 80 or over with acute or convalescent COVID-19. The sequenced sample consisted of peripheral blood. The chain is made from TRBV4-2 and TRBJ2-5, and 8 junctional nucleotides match TRBD2. The sequence in DNA is TGTGCCAGCAGCCAACCCGGGGGGGGGAGGGAGACCCAGTACTTC. Its protein product is CASSQPGGGRETQYF.